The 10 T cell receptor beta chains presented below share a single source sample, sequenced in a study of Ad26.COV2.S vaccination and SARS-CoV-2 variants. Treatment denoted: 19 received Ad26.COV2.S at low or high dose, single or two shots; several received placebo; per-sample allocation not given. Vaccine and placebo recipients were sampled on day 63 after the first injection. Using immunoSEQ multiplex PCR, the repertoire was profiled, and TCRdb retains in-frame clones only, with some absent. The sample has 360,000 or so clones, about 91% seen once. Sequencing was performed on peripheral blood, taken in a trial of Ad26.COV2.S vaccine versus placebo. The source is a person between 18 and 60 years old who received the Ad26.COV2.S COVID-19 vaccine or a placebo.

Written as DNA, the CDR3 is TGTGCCAGCTCAGGGGGCGATAACTATGGCTACACCTTC. This encodes CASSGGDNYGYTF. The chain is built from TRBV19 and TRBJ1-2; 8 positions match TRBD1. V was pared by 9 bases and J by 1 base, with 4 bases of the junction left unmatched. The CDR3 is made up of 13 amino acids. Germline CDR1 LNHDA, CDR2 SQIVND (reference sequence).

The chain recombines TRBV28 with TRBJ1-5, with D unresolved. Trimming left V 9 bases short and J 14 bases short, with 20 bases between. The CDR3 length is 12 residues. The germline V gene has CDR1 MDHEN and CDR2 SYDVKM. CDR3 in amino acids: CASQLRRGWEHF. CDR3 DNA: TGTGCCAGTCAACTCCGGAGAGGGTGGGAGCATTTT.

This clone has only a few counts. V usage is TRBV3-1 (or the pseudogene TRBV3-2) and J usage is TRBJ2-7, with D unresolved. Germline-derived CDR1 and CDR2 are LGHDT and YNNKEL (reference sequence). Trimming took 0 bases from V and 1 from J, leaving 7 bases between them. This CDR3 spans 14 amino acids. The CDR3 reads CASSQEPGSYEQYF. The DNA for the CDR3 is TGTGCCAGCAGCCAAGAGCCGGGTTCCTACGAGCAGTACTTC.

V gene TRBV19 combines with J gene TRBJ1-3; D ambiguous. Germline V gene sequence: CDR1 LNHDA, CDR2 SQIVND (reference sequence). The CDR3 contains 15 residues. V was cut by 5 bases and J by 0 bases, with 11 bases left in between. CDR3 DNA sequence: TGTGCCAGTAGTCAAGACGGTAGCTCTGGAAACACCATATATTTT. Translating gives CASSQDGSSGNTIYF.

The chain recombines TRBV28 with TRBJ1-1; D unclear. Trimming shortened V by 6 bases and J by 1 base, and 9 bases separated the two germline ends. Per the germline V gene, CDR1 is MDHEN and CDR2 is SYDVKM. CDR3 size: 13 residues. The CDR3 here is CASSSNPNTEAFF. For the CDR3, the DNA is TGTGCCAGCAGCAGTAACCCGAACACTGAAGCTTTCTTT.

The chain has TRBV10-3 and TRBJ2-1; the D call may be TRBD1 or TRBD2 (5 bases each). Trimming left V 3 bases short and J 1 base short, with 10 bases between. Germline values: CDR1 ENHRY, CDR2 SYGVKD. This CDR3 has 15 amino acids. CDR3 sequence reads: CAISESGASYNEQFF. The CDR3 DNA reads TGTGCCATCAGTGAATCCGGGGCATCCTACAATGAGCAGTTCTTC.

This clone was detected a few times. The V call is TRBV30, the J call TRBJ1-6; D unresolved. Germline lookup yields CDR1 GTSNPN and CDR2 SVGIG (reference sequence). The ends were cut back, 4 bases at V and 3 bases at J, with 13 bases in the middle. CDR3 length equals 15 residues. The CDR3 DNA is TGTGCCTGGATCGACCTGGACGGCTATAATTCACCCCTCCACTTT. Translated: CAWIDLDGYNSPLHF.

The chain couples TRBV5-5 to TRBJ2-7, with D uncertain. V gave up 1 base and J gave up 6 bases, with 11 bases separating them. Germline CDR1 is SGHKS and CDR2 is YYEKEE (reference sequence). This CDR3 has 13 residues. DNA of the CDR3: TGTGCCAGCAGCTTGCGGTCAGTCGCCGAGCAGTACTTC. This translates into CASSLRSVAEQYF.

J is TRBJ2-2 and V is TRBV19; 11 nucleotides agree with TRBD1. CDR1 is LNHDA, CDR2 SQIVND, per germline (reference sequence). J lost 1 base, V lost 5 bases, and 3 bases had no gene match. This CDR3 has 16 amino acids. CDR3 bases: TGTGCCAGTAGTCCCGGGACAGGGGGGAACACCGGGGAGCTGTTTTTT. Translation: CASSPGTGGNTGELFF.

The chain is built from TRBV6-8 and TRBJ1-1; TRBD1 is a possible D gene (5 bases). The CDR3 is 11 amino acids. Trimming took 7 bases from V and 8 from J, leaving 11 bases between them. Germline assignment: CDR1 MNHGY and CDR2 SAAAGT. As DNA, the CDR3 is TGTGCCAGCACAGGGCTCGAAGAAGCTTTCTTT. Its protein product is CASTGLEEAFF.